One T cell receptor beta chain is described in this entry. Its antigen is currently unknown. This record belongs to a study of T cells expressing NK-cell markers. Looking at the study overall: The sequencing cohort of eight donors included seven HCMV-seropositive individuals and one seronegative individual.

TCRdb re-called the 5' RACE reads; one entry per CDR3 protein, DNA not given. This sample's table reports 350,000 to 450,000 distinct CDR3 sequences. General study points: Whether expanded NKG2C+ T cell clones were HCMV-specific remained unclear.

The CDR3 consists of 15 residues. Germline CDR1 and CDR2: LNHNV and YYDKDF (reference sequence). The receptor's source is a man between 18 and 69 years old in good health. V is TRBV15 and J is TRBJ2-7; TCRdb's D call of TRBD1 is untestable without DNA. Sequenced material: blood T cells: a sorted CD56 or NKG2C T cell subset, CD4+ or CD8+ T cells, or bulk PBMC T cells (not recorded which). The CDR3 spells CATSRAGGHTYEQYF.